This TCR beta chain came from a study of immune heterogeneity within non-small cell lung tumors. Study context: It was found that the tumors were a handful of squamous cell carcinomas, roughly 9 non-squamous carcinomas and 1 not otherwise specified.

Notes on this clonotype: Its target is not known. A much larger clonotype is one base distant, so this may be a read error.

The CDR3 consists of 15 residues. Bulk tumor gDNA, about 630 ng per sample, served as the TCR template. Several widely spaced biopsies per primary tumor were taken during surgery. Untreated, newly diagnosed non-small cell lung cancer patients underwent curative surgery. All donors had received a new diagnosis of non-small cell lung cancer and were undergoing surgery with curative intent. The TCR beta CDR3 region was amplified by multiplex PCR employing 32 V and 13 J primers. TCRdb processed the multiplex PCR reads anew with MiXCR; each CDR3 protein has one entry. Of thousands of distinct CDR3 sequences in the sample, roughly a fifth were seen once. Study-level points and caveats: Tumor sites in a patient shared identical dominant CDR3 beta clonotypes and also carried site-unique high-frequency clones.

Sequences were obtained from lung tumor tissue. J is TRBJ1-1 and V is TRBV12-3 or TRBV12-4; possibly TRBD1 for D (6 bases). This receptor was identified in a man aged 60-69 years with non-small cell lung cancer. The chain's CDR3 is CASSPYQQGYTEAIF. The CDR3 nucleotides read TGTGCCAGCAGTCCCTACCAACAGGGTTACACTGAAGCTATCTTT.